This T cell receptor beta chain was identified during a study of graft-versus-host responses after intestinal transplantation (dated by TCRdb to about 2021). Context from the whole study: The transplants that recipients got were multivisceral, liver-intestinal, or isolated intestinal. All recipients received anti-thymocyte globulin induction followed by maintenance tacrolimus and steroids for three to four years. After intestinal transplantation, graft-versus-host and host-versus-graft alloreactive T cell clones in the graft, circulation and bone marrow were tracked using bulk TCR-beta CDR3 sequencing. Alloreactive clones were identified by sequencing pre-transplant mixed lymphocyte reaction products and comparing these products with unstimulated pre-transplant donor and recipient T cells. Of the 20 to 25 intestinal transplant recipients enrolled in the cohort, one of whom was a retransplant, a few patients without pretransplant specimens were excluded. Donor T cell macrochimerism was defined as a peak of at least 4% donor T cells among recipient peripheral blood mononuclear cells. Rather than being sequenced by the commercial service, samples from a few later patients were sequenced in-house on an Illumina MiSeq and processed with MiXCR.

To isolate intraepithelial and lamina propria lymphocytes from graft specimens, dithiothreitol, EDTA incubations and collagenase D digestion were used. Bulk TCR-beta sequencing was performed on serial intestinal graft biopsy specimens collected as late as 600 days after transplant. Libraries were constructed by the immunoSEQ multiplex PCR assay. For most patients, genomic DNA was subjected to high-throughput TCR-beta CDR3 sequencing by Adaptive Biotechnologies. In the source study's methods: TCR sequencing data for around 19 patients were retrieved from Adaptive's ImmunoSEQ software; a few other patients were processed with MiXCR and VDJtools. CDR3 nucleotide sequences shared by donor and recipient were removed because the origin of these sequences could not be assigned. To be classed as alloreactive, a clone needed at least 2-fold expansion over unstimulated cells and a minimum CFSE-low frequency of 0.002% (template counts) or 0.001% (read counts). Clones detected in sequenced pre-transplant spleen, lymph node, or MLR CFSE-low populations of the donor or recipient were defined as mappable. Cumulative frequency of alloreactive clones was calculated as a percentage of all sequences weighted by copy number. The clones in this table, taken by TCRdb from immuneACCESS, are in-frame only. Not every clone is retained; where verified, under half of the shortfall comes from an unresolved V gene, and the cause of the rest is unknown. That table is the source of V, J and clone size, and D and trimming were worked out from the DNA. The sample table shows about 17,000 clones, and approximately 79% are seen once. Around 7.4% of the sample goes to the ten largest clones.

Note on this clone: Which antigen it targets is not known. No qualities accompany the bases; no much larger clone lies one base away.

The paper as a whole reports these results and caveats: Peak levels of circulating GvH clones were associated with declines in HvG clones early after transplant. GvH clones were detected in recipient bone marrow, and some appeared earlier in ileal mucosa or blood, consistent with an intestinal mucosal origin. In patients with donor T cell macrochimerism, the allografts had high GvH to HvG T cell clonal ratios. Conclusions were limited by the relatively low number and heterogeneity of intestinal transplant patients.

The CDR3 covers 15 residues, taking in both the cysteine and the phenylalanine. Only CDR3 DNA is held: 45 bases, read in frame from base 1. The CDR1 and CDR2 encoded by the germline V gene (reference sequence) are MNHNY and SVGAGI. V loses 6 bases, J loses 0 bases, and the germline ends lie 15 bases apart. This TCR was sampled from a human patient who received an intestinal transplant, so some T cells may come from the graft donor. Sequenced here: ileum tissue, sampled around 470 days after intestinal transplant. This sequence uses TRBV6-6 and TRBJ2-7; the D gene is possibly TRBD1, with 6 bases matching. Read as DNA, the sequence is TGTGCCAGCAGCCACAGGGTTTACAGCTCCTACGAGCAGTACTTC. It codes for CASSHRVYSSYEQYF.